The entry below describes one T cell receptor (beta chain). The antigen is unknown. Assay used: immunoSEQ multiplex PCR; TCRdb lists only in-frame clones, some missing. The profile shows some 150,000 clones, around 84% of them singletons. This entry is derived from a study of cytomegalovirus exposure and HLA in healthy donors. Study outcomes and limitations: Altogether, 164 TCR beta chains were recorded as cytomegalovirus-associated. Among TCR sequences, most were rare, though some public TCRs appeared in many donors.

The CDR3 covers 15 residues. J gave up 7 bases and V 0 bases, and 6 bases lay outside the gene matches. Germline lookup yields CDR1 SSHAT and CDR2 FNYEAQ (reference sequence). Sequencing was done on a sample of PBMCs. The sequence derives from a human donor in good health. The chain links TRBV7-7 to TRBJ2-1; TRBD2 agrees at 7 bases. The CDR3 DNA sequence: TGTGCCAGCAGCTTAGCGGCGGGAGCTTTGAATGAGCAGTTCTTC. Translated: CASSLAAGALNEQFF.